The clone carrying this T cell receptor (beta chain) was counted between two and nine times. Its cognate antigen is unknown. This specimen comes from a study of CD8 T cells in ankylosing spondylitis. Notes on the study in general: Seemingly characteristic of ankylosing spondylitis blood was a TCR beta motif consisting of about 8 highly homologous variants.

Trimming removed 0 bases at V and 5 bases at J, with 11 bases between. Germline V gene data show CDR1 as LGHDT and CDR2 as YNNKEL (reference sequence). The CDR3 contains 14 residues. TCRdb redid the calling of the 5' RACE reads with MiXCR, one entry per CDR3 protein. The sample comprises about 800,000 distinct CDR3 sequences, approximately 10% of which are singletons, and approximately 0.5% rests with the top ten. The source is a male donor with ankylosing spondylitis. The sample consisted of blood, either unsorted or a sorted T cell fraction (not recorded which). This sequence joins TRBV3-1 and TRBJ2-7; TRBD1 might be the D (5 bases). The CDR3 DNA follows: TGTGCCAGCAGCCAAGAACCAGGGTACCACGAGCAGTACTTC. Its translation is CASSQEPGYHEQYF.